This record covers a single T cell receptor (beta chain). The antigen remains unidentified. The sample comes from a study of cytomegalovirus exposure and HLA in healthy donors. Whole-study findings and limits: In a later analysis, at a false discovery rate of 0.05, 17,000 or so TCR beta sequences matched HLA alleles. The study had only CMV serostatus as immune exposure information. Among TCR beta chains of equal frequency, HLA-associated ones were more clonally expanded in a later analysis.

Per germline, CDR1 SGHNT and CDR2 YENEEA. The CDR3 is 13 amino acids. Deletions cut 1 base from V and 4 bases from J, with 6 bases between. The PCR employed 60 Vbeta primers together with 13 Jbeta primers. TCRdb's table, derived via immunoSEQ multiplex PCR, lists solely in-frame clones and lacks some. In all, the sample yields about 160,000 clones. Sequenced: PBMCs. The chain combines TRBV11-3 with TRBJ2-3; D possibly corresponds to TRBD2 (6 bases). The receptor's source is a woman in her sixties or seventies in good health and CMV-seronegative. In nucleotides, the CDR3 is TGTGCCAGCAGCTTAGTAGCGGCAGATACGCAGTATTTT. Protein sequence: CASSLVAADTQYF.